Given below is one TCR beta chain in context. The antigen is not known. The sample is drawn from a study of T cell responses to AZD1222 COVID-19 vaccine. Across the study: Pooling of second doses given at about 4 or about 12 weeks was done.

General study findings and limits: At baseline, seropositivity was found in only 5 to 7 AZD1222 recipients. There were vaccine-associated CD4 TCRs across spike, dominant at 160-218 and 743-854. Donors were mostly white British, more females; clonal diversity possibly underestimated.

V lost 6 bases and J 2 bases, leaving 7 bases between the germline ends. There are 12 residues in the CDR3. Germline V gene data show CDR1 as LNHDA and CDR2 as SQIVND (reference sequence). Generated by immunoSEQ multiplex PCR, the TCRdb table keeps only in-frame clones and is missing some. The sample includes some 130,000 clones, 80% to 90% of them seen just once. The TCR was taken from an adult in good health. The rearrangement joins TRBV19 to TRBJ1-2; perhaps TRBD1 as D (6 bases). The sample was peripheral blood, taken on day 0 of AZD1222 vaccination. The CDR3 nucleotides read TGTGCCAGTAGGCAGGGGAACTATGGCTACACCTTC. Translation: CASRQGNYGYTF.